This T cell receptor (beta chain) was sequenced for a study of blood T cell repertoires in COVID-19. Study overall: Collection of acute and convalescent COVID-19 samples took place in the United States, Italy and Spain. PBMCs, B-cell-depleted T cells, or T cells provided the cDNA or gDNA that made up the material.

Original methodology: Estimated nucleated cell counts came from reference gene primer amplification. TCRdb keeps only in-frame clones here, not all; method: immunoSEQ multiplex PCR. The V and J calls and clone size come from that table; D and trimming were worked out from the DNA. Among 110,000 to 150,000 clones, more than 75% were seen once, and the ten largest hold around 4%. The ends lost 5 bases at V and 5 bases at J; junction bases unmatched: 6. Germline loops: CDR1 SGHTA, CDR2 FQGTGA. The CDR3 is 15 amino acids. The sample comprised peripheral blood. This clonotype was obtained from a man between 60 and 75 years old with acute or convalescent COVID-19. This rearrangement joins TRBV7-3 to TRBJ2-1, with TRBD2 identical over 10 bases. The CDR3 spells CASSPRTSGNNEQFF. The CDR3 DNA follows: TGTGCCAGCAGCCCCCGGACTAGCGGAAACAATGAGCAGTTCTTC.